This T cell receptor beta chain was recovered during a study of T-cell reconstitution after alpha-beta-depleted transplantation in children. The CDR3 is 15 amino acids. The J segment lost 4 bases and the V segment lost 4 bases, leaving 9 bases of the junction unmatched. Germline CDR1 SGHRS, CDR2 YFSETQ. Unique molecular identifiers were incorporated into the prepared TCRbeta library. TCRdb reprocessed the PCR reads with MiXCR, giving one entry per CDR3 protein. The sample consists of roughly 500,000 distinct CDR3 sequences, around 16% of them appearing once. V usage is TRBV5-1 and J usage is TRBJ1-1; 8 bases map to TRBD1. The receptor's source is a human donor who donated a stem cell graft to a child with acute lymphoblastic leukemia. The specimen was PBMCs from the stem cell graft donor, collected from the stem cell graft. As DNA, the CDR3 is TGCGCCAGCAGCCCCCAGACAGGGGTAGGCACTGAAGCTTTCTTT. It encodes CASSPQTGVGTEAFF. The entire variable domain, with the rest obtained from reference TRBV5-1 and TRBJ1-1, is as follows: KAGVTQTPRYLIKTRGQQVTLSCSPISGHRSVSWYQQTPGQGLQFLFEYFSETQRNKGNFPGRFSGRQFSNSRSEMNVSTLELGDSALYLCASSPQTGVGTEAFFGQGTRLTVV.